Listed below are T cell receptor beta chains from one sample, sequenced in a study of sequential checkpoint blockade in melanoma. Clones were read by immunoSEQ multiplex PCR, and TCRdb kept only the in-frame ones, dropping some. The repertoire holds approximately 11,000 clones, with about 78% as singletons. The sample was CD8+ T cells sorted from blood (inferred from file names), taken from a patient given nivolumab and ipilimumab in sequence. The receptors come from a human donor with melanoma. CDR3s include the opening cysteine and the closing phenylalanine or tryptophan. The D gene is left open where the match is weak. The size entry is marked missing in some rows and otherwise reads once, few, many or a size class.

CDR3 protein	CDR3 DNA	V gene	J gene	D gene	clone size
CASSLELAGGLDEQFF	TGTGCCAGCAGCCTTGAACTAGCGGGAGGGTTGGATGAGCAGTTCTTC	TRBV4-2	TRBJ2-1	TRBD2	-
CASSPYDNSPLHF	TGTGCCAGCAGCCCCTATGATAATTCACCCCTCCACTTT	TRBV7-3	TRBJ1-6	-	-
CASSYKNEQFF	TGTGCCAGCAGTTATAAAAATGAGCAGTTCTTC	TRBV6-5	TRBJ2-1	-	-
CASSFRRGDMNYTF	TGTGCCAGCAGTTTTCGCCGAGGGGACATGAACTACACCTTC	TRBV28	TRBJ1-2	-	few
CASSLEVTSGYNEQFF	TGTGCCAGCAGCTTAGAAGTGACTAGCGGTTACAATGAGCAGTTCTTC	TRBV7-2	TRBJ2-1	TRBD2	-
CASSYSNLAGGTEAFF	TGTGCCAGCAGTTACTCGAATCTGGCAGGAGGGACTGAAGCTTTCTTT	TRBV6-5	TRBJ1-1	-	medium-sized
CASSSVGAAYEQYF	TGTGCCAGCAGCTCGGTGGGGGCCGCCTACGAGCAGTACTTC	TRBV5-5	TRBJ2-7	-	-
CASSVAGYYNEQFF	TGTGCCAGCTCAGTAGCGGGTTACTACAATGAGCAGTTCTTC	TRBV18	TRBJ2-1	TRBD2	large
CASSDEAGAPGELFF	TGTGCCAGCAGTGACGAGGCGGGGGCCCCCGGGGAGCTGTTTTTT	TRBV6-4	TRBJ2-2	-	few
CAWSAGRGDSQYF	TGTGCCTGGAGTGCGGGCAGGGGGGATTCCCAGTACTTC	TRBV30	TRBJ2-5	-	-
CASSVDEVEQYF	TGTGCCAGCAGCGTAGACGAGGTCGAGCAGTACTTC	TRBV9	TRBJ2-7	-	-
CASSFSGTNTGELFF	TGCGCCAGCAGCTTTAGCGGGACGAACACCGGGGAGCTGTTTTTT	TRBV5-1	TRBJ2-2	TRBD2	-
CSVEDPGQEGSYEQYF	TGCAGCGTTGAAGACCCGGGACAAGAGGGTTCCTACGAGCAGTACTTC	TRBV29-1	TRBJ2-7	-	-
CASSLLTYGGRAVYEQYF	TGTGCCAGCAGTTTACTGACGTATGGAGGGAGGGCCGTCTACGAGCAGTACTTC	TRBV28	TRBJ2-7	TRBD2	once
CASGNYGGAYEQYF	TGTGCCAGCGGCAATTACGGGGGGGCTTACGAGCAGTACTTC	TRBV6-5	TRBJ2-7	TRBD2	-